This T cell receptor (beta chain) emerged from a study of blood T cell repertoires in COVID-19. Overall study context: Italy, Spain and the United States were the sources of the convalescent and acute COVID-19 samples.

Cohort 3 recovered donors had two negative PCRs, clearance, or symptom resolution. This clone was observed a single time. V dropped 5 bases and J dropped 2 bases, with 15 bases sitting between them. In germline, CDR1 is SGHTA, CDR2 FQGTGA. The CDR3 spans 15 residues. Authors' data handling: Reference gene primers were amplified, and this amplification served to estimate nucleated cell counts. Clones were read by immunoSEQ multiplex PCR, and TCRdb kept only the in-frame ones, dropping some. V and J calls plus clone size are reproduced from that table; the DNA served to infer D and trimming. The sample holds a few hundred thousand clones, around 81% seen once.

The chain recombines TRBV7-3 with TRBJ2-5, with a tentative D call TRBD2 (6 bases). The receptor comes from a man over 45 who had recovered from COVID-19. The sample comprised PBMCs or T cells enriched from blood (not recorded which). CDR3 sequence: CASSHSGSPQETQYF. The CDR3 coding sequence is TGTGCCAGCAGCCATTCCGGGAGTCCACAAGAGACCCAGTACTTC.